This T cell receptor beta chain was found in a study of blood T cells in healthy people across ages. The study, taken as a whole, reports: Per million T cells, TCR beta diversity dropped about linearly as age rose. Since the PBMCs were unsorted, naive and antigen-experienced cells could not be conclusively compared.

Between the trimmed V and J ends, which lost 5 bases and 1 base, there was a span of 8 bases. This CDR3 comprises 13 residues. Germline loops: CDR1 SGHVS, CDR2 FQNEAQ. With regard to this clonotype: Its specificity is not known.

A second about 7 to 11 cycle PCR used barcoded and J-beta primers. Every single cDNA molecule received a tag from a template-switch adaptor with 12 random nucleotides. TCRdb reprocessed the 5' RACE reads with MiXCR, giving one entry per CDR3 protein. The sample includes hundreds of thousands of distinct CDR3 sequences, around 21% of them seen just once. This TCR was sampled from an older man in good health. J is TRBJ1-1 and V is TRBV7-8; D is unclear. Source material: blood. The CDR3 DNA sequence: TGTGCCAGCAGCGCAGACCCGAACACTGAAGCTTTCTTT. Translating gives CASSADPNTEAFF.